This TCR beta chain was recorded in a study of cytomegalovirus exposure and HLA in healthy donors. Study-wide results and caveats: In a later analysis, an Asian-associated ancestry cluster reportedly showed fewer N-insertions than the approximately 660-donor mean. With further analysis later on, most CMV-associated TCR beta chains appeared HLA-restricted. Some TCR beta chains (roughly 160 of them) were listed as cytomegalovirus-associated.

Trimming pared 2 bases from V and 16 bases from J, leaving 15 bases between. Germline CDR1 and CDR2: KGHSH and LQKENI. The CDR3 runs 12 residues. To note about this clone: Its cognate antigen is unknown.

Donors were nominally healthy when sampled, though unrecorded immune exposures were likely. Vbeta (60) and Jbeta (13) primers were used in the PCR. This table comes from immunoSEQ multiplex PCR, and its TCRdb copy is limited to in-frame clones, with some not included. The sample yields over 150,000 clones, more than 70% seen once. The rearrangement uses TRBV18 and TRBJ2-4; no definite D call. The sample was PBMCs. The source is a woman in her forties in good health and CMV-seropositive. CDR3 coding DNA: TGTGCCAGCTCACCATCCCCAGTAGCCCTCTACTTC. This translates into CASSPSPVALYF.